This T cell receptor beta chain derives from a study of control samples from healthy donors and cancer patients. Assay used: immunoSEQ multiplex PCR; TCRdb lists only in-frame clones, some missing. The data show some 100,000 clones, with 90% seen just once and 4.4% held by the top ten. V lost 0 bases and J lost 6, with 6 bases in between. CDR3 length equals 13 residues. The germline gives CDR1 SGDLS, CDR2 YYNGEE. Points on this clone: Other DNA variants within this sample encode the same CDR3.

The sequenced sample consisted of blood. The source is a human donor in good health. The donor label of this sample is uncertain. The chain carries TRBV9 and TRBJ2-2; no definite D call. The CDR3 here is CASSVAGSGELFF. The CDR3 DNA follows: TGTGCCAGCAGCGTAGCTGGGTCCGGGGAGCTGTTTTTT. The complete variable domain, with remaining parts taken from reference TRBV9 and TRBJ2-2, reads DSGVTQTPKHLITATGQRVTLRCSPRSGDLSVYWYQQSLDQGLQFLIQYYNGEERAKGNILERFSAQQFPDLHSELNLSSLELGDSALYFCASSVAGSGELFFGEGSRLTVL.